The present T cell receptor (beta chain) was sequenced within a study of T cell clonality in common variable immunodeficiency. V was pared by 0 bases and J by 4 bases, with 3 bases of the junction left unmatched. This CDR3 region has 15 residues. CDR1 and CDR2 (germline): MGHRA, YSYEKL. Heparinized whole blood, 5 to 8 ml, came from each donor. This clone was recorded many times. Its target is not known. The read comes to an end 3 residues before the CDR3 does, leaving the germline J gene to fill in the end. TCRdb's copy holds only in-frame clones and misses some; the assay was immunoSEQ multiplex PCR. The sample yields approximately 34,000 clones, without any singletons. Study-level findings and limits: TCRbeta clonality was increased in CVID versus healthy controls. Links between repertoire features and CVID complications were heterogeneity-limited. Reportedly, TCR beta sequences from common variable immunodeficiency showed fewer deletions and N-nucleotide insertions.

The sample taken for sequencing was peripheral blood mononuclear cells. V gene TRBV4-1 combines with J gene TRBJ2-5; 9 nucleotides line up with TRBD2. The source is a person aged 18 to 75 in good health. The sequenced part of the CDR3 DNA is TGCGCCAGCAGCCAAGACGGGACTAGCATAGAGACC. Translation gives CASSQDGTSIET. The entire CDR3 reads CASSQDGTSIETQYF.